This TCR beta chain emerged from a study of T cell repertoires in cytomegalovirus infection (dated by TCRdb to between 2018 and 2020). In terms of the full investigation: Recently identified HLA-C-restricted CMV epitopes, whose presentation resists viral immunomodulation, were targeted by peptide stimulations together with well-studied HLA-B-restricted epitopes. Donor HLA type was relevant to the analysis, as public TCR beta signatures indicated carriage of CMV infection together with the matching HLA type.

The sequencer was an Illumina HiSeq 1500. TCRdb redid the processing of the public reads, applying fastp at Q25 and MiXCR, and retained in-frame beta chains. Entries are consolidated by CDR3 protein sequence, retaining the most common genes and DNA. The sample profile shows roughly 730,000 distinct CDR3 sequences; about 30% of them were found once. Jointly, the top ten make up 18% of the sample. The treatment or condition label corresponds to: in vitro stimulation with specific CMV peptide epitopes to enrich CMV-specific T cells. Study-wide findings and limitations: In both this cohort and an independent cohort of more than 350 donors, the cumulative frequency of public TCR beta family members distinguished carriers of CMV infection plus the relevant HLA type. The ex vivo response was dominated by HLA-C-restricted CMV-specific TCR beta clonotypes, which also provided the single most frequent clonotype in two of eight donors.

This clonotype was recorded many times. No antigen is known for it. Base qualities are not at hand, and no much larger clone is one base apart. This sequence originates from a human donor in good health (CMV status not recorded). Some clones in this sample may be carry-over from other donors' samples. The sequenced sample was cultured PBMCs, obtained from culture after CMV antigen stimulation.

The DNA sequence follows: TGTGCCAGCAGTGTCGGCAATGAGCAGTTCTTC. This is translated as CASSVGNEQFF. Recombination connected TRBV6-1 to TRBJ2-1, with the D gene uncertain. The CDR3 sequence holds 11 residues, the cysteine and phenylalanine included. The kept DNA is CDR3 alone, 33 bases in frame from the first base. V and J are truncated by 4 bases and 6 bases respectively, leaving an intervening sequence of 4 bases. According to the germline V gene, CDR1 reads MNHNS and CDR2 reads SASEGT.